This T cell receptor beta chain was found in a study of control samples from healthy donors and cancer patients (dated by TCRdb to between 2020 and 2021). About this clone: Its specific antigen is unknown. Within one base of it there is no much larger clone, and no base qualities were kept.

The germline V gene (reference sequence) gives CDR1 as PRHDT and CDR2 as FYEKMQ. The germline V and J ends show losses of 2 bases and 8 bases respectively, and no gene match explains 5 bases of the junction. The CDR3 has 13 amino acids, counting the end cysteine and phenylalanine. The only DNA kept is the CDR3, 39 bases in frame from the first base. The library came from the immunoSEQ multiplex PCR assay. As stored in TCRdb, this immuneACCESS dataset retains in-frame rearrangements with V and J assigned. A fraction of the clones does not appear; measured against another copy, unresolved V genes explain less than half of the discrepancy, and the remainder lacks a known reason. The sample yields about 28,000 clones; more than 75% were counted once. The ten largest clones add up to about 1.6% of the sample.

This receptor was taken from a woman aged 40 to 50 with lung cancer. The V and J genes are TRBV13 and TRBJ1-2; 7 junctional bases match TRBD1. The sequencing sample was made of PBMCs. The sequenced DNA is TGTGCCAGCAGCTTAAGGGACAGCCAAGGCTACACCTTC. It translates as CASSLRDSQGYTF.